These 5 T cell receptor beta chains were sequenced from one sample in a study of blood T cell repertoires in COVID-19. Sequencing was performed with immunoSEQ multiplex PCR; in TCRdb, only in-frame clones are kept and a portion is missing. The table shows around 130,000 clones, with about 81% occurring only once. What was sequenced was PBMCs or T cells enriched from blood (not recorded which). Receptors originate from a man aged 35 to 55 with acute COVID-19.

This clone was found a few times. The chain has TRBV2 and TRBJ1-5; D may be TRBD1 (5 bases). CDR1 and CDR2 (germline): SNHLY, FYNNEI. CDR3 length: 14 residues. V lost 5 bases and J lost 4, with 12 bases in between. In nucleotides, the CDR3 is TGTGCCAGCAGTCTGGCGGAGGGGAATCAGCCCCAGCATTTT. Translated, it gives CASSLAEGNQPQHF.

The rearrangement links TRBV18 to TRBJ1-5; perhaps TRBD1 as D (5 bases). Germline loops: CDR1 KGHSH, CDR2 LQKENI. V was clipped by 5 bases and J by 4 bases, with 12 bases between them. The CDR3 loop spans 14 amino acids. CDR3: CASSEDGGNQPQHF. The DNA for the CDR3 is TGTGCCAGCTCAGAAGACGGGGGGAATCAGCCCCAGCATTTT.

The rearrangement uses TRBV27 and TRBJ2-1; TRBD2 is a possible D gene (6 bases). Trimming took off 5 bases at V and 7 bases at J, with 18 bases between the two ends. Germline values: CDR1 MNHEY, CDR2 SMNVEV (reference sequence). CDR3 length equals 15 residues. The CDR3 reads CASSLGASEWNEQFF. CDR3 DNA: TGTGCCAGCAGTCTAGGGGCTAGCGAGTGGAATGAGCAGTTCTTC.

The chain carries TRBV28 and TRBJ2-5; 7 nucleotides agree with TRBD1. Germline-derived CDR1 and CDR2 are MDHEN and SYDVKM. Trimming removed 6 bases from V and 7 bases from J; junction bases left unmatched: 8. The CDR3 totals 13 residues. CDR3 protein: CASSPGQVGTQYF. CDR3 nucleotides: TGTGCCAGCAGCCCCGGACAGGTGGGGACCCAGTACTTC.

The chain recombines TRBV2 with TRBJ1-5; tentative D call: TRBD1 (5 bases). The CDR3 covers 14 residues. V shed 3 bases and J shed 6 bases, with 12 bases lying between them. CDR1 is SNHLY and CDR2 is FYNNEI in the germline V gene. The CDR3 region is CASSEQGVGQPQHF. Here the CDR3 DNA reads TGTGCCAGCAGTGAGCAGGGCGTAGGTCAGCCCCAGCATTTT.